A single T cell receptor (beta chain) is shown here with its context. The data were obtained in a study of blood T cell repertoires in COVID-19. Study background: Sites across the United States, Italy and Spain contributed samples from acute and convalescent COVID-19. Sample material is recorded as cDNA or gDNA derived from T cells, B-cell-depleted T cells, or PBMCs.

Original processing notes: Amplification of reference gene primers was used by the study to estimate nucleated cell counts. Method: immunoSEQ multiplex PCR; TCRdb's copy keeps in-frame clones and lacks some. Clone size and the V and J calls come from that table; the DNA yielded D and trimming. The data contain 88,000 or so clones, roughly 83% of them singletons. The CDR3 extends over 13 amino acids. Trimming removed 5 bases at V and 6 bases at J, with 12 bases between. From germline, CDR1 is SGHTA and CDR2 FQGTGA. The receptor was derived from a human donor in a cohort sampled during active COVID-19. The V and J genes are TRBV7-3 and TRBJ2-3; weak D call: TRBD2 (6 bases). The sequenced sample consisted of peripheral blood. The CDR3 nucleotides are TGTGCCAGCAGCCCAGTAGGAGGGGATACGCAGTATTTT. Its protein is CASSPVGGDTQYF. The entire variable domain, with the rest obtained from reference TRBV7-3 and TRBJ2-3, is as follows: GAGVSQTPSNKVTEKGKYVELRCDPISGHTALYWYRQSLGQGPEFLIYFQGTGAADDSGLPNDRFFAVRPEGSVSTLKIQRTERGDSAVYLCASSPVGGDTQYFGPGTRLTVL.